This TCR beta chain was captured by sequencing in a study of glioma-infiltrating T cells after dendritic cell vaccination. The data were produced by immunoSEQ multiplex PCR, yet TCRdb's version contains in-frame clones alone and is incomplete. The sample has 90,000 to 110,000 clones, about 90% seen once. Regarding time point: after dendritic cell vaccination, including at tumor progression/relapse. CDR1 is GTSNPN and CDR2 is SVGIG in the germline V gene (reference sequence). This CDR3 comprises 17 residues. The J segment lost 6 bases and the V segment lost 0 bases, leaving 14 bases of the junction unmatched.

The J gene is TRBJ2-1, the V gene TRBV30; 7 bases are a match to TRBD1. The sample here was blood, taken after dendritic cell vaccination. This receptor was taken from a human donor with glioblastoma. In DNA form, the CDR3 reads TGTGCCTGGAGTGTACCCTATGAAGGGGGCGCGAGCAATGAGCAGTTCTTC. Protein: CAWSVPYEGGASNEQFF.